This T cell receptor (beta chain) was captured in a study of molecular identifiers for immune sequencing clone quantification. The sample holds many counts of this clonotype. The V end lost 6 bases, the J end lost 5 bases, and 13 bases lay between the germline ends. This CDR3 contains 13 residues. Germline values: CDR1 LNHDA, CDR2 SQIVND (reference sequence). TCRdb recomputed calls from the PCR reads with MiXCR, one row per CDR3 protein. Of approximately 670,000 distinct CDR3 sequences detected, 15% to 20% appear once; the ten largest clones hold roughly 0.85%. V is TRBV19 and J is TRBJ1-1; tentative D call: TRBD1 (5 bases). Input material: naive CD8+ T cells from blood, with Jurkat cell RNA spiked in. Sample subset: FACS-sorted CD8+CD4-CCR7+CD45RA+ naive T cells. This TCR came from a human donor in good health. Some libraries in this study had Jurkat cell RNA spiked in. The CDR3, as DNA: TGTGCCAGTAGCCCCGTCTGGGGGACTGAAGCTTTCTTT. Its translation is CASSPVWGTEAFF.